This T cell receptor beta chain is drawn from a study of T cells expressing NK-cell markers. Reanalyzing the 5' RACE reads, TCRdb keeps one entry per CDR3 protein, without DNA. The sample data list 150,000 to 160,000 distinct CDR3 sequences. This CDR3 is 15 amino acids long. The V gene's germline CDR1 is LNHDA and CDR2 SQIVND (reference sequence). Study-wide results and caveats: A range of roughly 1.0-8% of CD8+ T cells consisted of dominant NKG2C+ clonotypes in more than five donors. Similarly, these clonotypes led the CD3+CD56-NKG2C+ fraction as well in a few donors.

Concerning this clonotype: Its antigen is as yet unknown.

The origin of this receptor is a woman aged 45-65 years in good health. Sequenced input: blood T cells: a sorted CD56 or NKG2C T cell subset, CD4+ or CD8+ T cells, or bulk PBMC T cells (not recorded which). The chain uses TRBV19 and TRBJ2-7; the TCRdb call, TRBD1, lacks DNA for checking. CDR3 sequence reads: CASSMTGNPTYEQYF. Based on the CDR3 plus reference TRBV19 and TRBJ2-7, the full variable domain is DGGITQSPKYLFRKEGQNVTLSCEQNLNHDAMYWYRQDPGQGLRLIYYSQIVNDFQKGDIAEGYSVSREKKESFPLTVTSAQKNPTAFYLCASSMTGNPTYEQYFGPGTRLTVT.